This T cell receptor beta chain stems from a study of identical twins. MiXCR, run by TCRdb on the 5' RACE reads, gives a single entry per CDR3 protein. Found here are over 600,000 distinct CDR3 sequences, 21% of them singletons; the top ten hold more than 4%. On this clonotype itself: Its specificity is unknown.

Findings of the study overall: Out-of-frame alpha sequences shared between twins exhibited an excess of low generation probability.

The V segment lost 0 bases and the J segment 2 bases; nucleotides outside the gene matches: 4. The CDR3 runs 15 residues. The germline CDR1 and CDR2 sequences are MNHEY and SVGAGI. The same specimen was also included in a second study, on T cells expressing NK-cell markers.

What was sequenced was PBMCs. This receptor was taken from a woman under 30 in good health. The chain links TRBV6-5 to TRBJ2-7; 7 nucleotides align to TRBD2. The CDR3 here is CASSYSGGYTYEQYF. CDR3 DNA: TGTGCCAGCAGTTACTCCGGGGGGTACACCTACGAGCAGTACTTC.